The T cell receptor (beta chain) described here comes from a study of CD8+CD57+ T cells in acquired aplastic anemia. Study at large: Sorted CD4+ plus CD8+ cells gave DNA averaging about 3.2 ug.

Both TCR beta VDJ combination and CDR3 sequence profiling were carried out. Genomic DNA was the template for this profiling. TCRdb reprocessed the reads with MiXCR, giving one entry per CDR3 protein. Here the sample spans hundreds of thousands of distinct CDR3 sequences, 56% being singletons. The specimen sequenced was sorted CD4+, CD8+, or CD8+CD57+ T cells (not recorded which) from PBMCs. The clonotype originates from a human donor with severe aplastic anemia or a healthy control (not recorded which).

CDR3 DNA sequence: TGTGCCACCAGTGACAGGTTGAGGGAGCTGTTTTTT. Translating gives CATSDRLRELFF. The chain joins TRBV24-1 to TRBJ2-2; D unclear. Between the trimmed V and J ends, which lost 4 bases and 9 bases, there was a span of 8 bases. Per the germline V gene, CDR1 is KGHDR and CDR2 is SFDVKD. This CDR3 contains 12 residues.